This T cell receptor beta chain was sequenced during a study of CD8+CD57+ T cells in acquired aplastic anemia. For the study at large: Sorted CD4+ and CD8+ cells gave a mean 3.2 ug DNA, range 0.2 to 27.4 ug. Findings and limits, study-wide: Shared by patients and controls, twenty-nine CD8+ CDR3s were abundant in patients. No significant patient-versus-control difference appeared in CD8+ Simpson's diversity.

Researchers used genomic DNA as the template to profile TCR beta VDJ and CDR3. Via MiXCR, TCRdb re-called the reads, giving one row per CDR3 protein. The sample lists under 200,000 distinct CDR3 sequences, roughly 48% occurring once. The CDR3 extends over 13 amino acids. CDR1 is SGHVS and CDR2 is FNYEAQ in the germline V gene. The V gene lost 7 bases and the J gene lost 5 bases, with 14 bases spanning the gap. Remarks on this clonotype: The antigen is undetermined.

Patients sequenced had flow cytometry evidence of CD8+CD57+ cell expansion. The diagnosis in all patients was severe acquired aplastic anemia. This chain links TRBV7-6 with TRBJ2-5; D not resolved. The sequence came from a human donor with aplastic anemia. The specimen sequenced was sorted CD4+, CD8+, or CD8+CD57+ T cells (not recorded which) from PBMCs. This CDR3 reads CASTFYEGETQYF. Here the CDR3 DNA reads TGTGCCAGCACTTTTTACGAAGGGGAGACCCAGTACTTC. Full variable domain (rest looked up from reference TRBV7-6 and TRBJ2-5): GAGVSQSPRYKVTKRGQDVALRCDPISGHVSLYWYRQALGQGPEFLTYFNYEAQQDKSGLPNDRFSAERPEGSISTLTIQRTEQRDSAMYRCASTFYEGETQYFGPGTRLLVL.